This note documents a single T cell receptor (beta chain) sequence. Its antigen is unidentified. This record belongs to a study of radiation and T cells in renal cell carcinoma. Overall study findings and caveats: Top tumor clonotypes rose in blood 2 weeks post-radiation, then contracted.

From germline, CDR1 is LNHDA and CDR2 SQIVND (reference sequence). Trimming cost V 4 bases and J 4 bases, with 10 bases left between them. The CDR3 runs to 13 residues. Clones were read by immunoSEQ multiplex PCR, and TCRdb kept only the in-frame ones, dropping some. The sample contains 50,000 to 75,000 clones, just under 80% of which appear only once. Time point noted: baseline pretreatment blood. The sample's treatment: 15 Gy SBRT to primary tumor, nephrectomy 4 weeks later. Radiation-treated patients gave blood at baseline, week 2 and week 4. Clear cell pathology was present in this patient's renal cell carcinoma.

The sample consisted of blood, taken from a patient whose treatment included radiotherapy and nephrectomy. V usage is TRBV19 and J usage is TRBJ1-2; D not certain. The clonotype was recovered from a man aged 55 to 70 with renal cell carcinoma. CDR3 nucleotide sequence: TGTGCCAGTAGTACCCTGGGAGTCTATGGCTACACCTTC. This codes for CASSTLGVYGYTF.